This T cell receptor beta chain originates from a study of cytomegalovirus exposure and HLA in healthy donors. Study findings and constraints: A missense DCLRE1C variant was associated with V- and J-gene trimming of TCR beta chains in a later analysis, and an independent cohort replicated the association. More clonal expansion characterized HLA-associated TCR beta chains than equally common others in a later analysis.

A remark on this clone: Its antigen is not identified.

Germline-derived CDR1 and CDR2 are MNHEY and SVGAGI. The CDR3 is 15 residues long. Deletions cut 5 bases from V and 5 bases from J, with 16 bases between. Primers included in the PCR were 60 Vbeta and 13 Jbeta primers. Some clones are missing from TCRdb's copy, which holds only in-frame ones; the method was immunoSEQ multiplex PCR. The repertoire holds approximately 210,000 clones, with around nine tenths as singletons. The sample consisted of PBMCs. The J gene is TRBJ1-5, the V gene TRBV6-5; D may be TRBD1 (6 bases). The clonotype was recovered from a woman younger than 35 in good health and CMV-seronegative. CDR3 DNA sequence: TGTGCCAGCAGTCCGACTCAGGGGAGCTATCAGCCCCAGCATTTT. Its protein is CASSPTQGSYQPQHF.